The clone carrying this T cell receptor (beta chain) was seen a handful of times. These data are taken from a study of response to subunit inactivated influenza vaccine. MiXCR, applied by TCRdb to the RT-PCR reads, yields one record per CDR3 protein. The data hold about 570,000 distinct CDR3 sequences, with about 11% observed a single time. V was clipped by 0 bases and J by 2 bases, with 8 bases between them. Germline CDR1 and CDR2: ENHRY and SYGVKD. CDR3 length: 15 residues. The data were also submitted as part of a second study, on T cells expressing NK-cell markers. This second study notes: In generating TCR beta cDNA, 5'RACE template switching with UMIs was used. Sorted CD3+CD56+NKG2C+, CD3+CD56+NKG2C- and CD3+CD56-NKG2C+ T cells supplied TCR beta repertoires. Seropositivity for HCMV was found in seven of the eight sequenced donors, with one seronegative. About six donors showed dominant NKG2C+ clonotypes comprising about 1.0-7.0% of their CD8+ T cells. The leading position in the CD3+CD56-NKG2C+ fraction of several donors also went to these clonotypes.

The clonotype comes from a man aged 45-60 years who received an inactivated influenza vaccine. This specimen was PBMCs from blood, taken on the day of vaccination. The chain joins TRBV10-3 to TRBJ2-1; D gene unclear. The CDR3 is CAISESLGTYNEQFF. CDR3 nucleotides: TGTGCCATCAGTGAGTCGTTGGGAACCTACAATGAGCAGTTCTTC.